These T cell receptor beta chains were read from a single sample in a study of cytomegalovirus exposure and HLA in healthy donors. Sequenced by immunoSEQ multiplex PCR; TCRdb stores in-frame clones only, minus some. The profile shows about 160,000 clones, roughly two thirds of them singletons. Source material: PBMCs. These receptors were taken from a woman in her thirties in good health and CMV-seronegative. CDR3s include the opening cysteine and the closing phenylalanine or tryptophan. D genes are given only for firm matches. Expanded clones are given a class, and other clones once, few, many or no size at all.

J gene	V gene	D gene	clone size	CDR3 DNA	CDR3 protein
TRBJ2-1	TRBV9	TRBD2	.	TGTGCCAGCAGCGTCCAGCGGGAGTGGGACAATGAGCAGTTCTTC	CASSVQREWDNEQFF
TRBJ2-7	TRBV19	TRBD1	.	TGTGCCAGTAGTCTCGGGACAGGAATTCTCTACGAGCAGTACTTC	CASSLGTGILYEQYF
TRBJ1-1	TRBV5-1	.	few	TGCGCCAGCAGGCCGGCGGGGGGTGTGAACACTGAAGCTTTCTTT	CASRPAGGVNTEAFF
TRBJ2-1	TRBV6-1	TRBD2	once	TGTGCCAGCAGTGAACAACTAGCGGGAGATCTATACAATGAGCAGTTCTTC	CASSEQLAGDLYNEQFF
TRBJ2-1	TRBV27	TRBD2	.	TGTGCCAGCAGTTGGCGGGGGGATTTCTACAATGAGCAGTTCTTC	CASSWRGDFYNEQFF
TRBJ2-5	TRBV7-9	.	once	TGTGCCAGCAGCTTAAGGGGGGGAGAGACCCAGTACTTC	CASSLRGGETQYF
TRBJ2-5	TRBV15	TRBD2	.	TGTGCCGCGGGAGGGCCGGGAGGTGAGACCCAGTACTTC	CAAGGPGGETQYF
TRBJ1-5	TRBV19	TRBD1	few	TGTGCCAGTAGGAACCCGGGACAGGGGGCGAATCAGCCCCAGCATTTT	CASRNPGQGANQPQHF
TRBJ2-7	TRBV9	TRBD2	once	TGTGCCAGCAGTCGGAGGGCGGGAGACGGGTACGAGCAGTACTTC	CASSRRAGDGYEQYF
TRBJ1-2	TRBV29-1	.	few	TGCAGCGTTGAAGATCAGGAGGGATACTATGGCTACACCTTC	CSVEDQEGYYGYTF
TRBJ2-3	TRBV2	TRBD2	.	TGTGCCAGCAGAAAGGGACTAGCGGCCTCTCCCCGCACAGATACGCAGTATTTT	CASRKGLAASPRTDTQYF
TRBJ2-7	TRBV15	TRBD1	.	TGTGCCACCAGCAGAGCTATTGGGACAGGGGGTAACGAGCAGTACTTC	CATSRAIGTGGNEQYF
TRBJ1-5	TRBV30	.	.	TGTGCCTGGAGTGTACAGGGTGAGCAGCCCCAGCATTTT	CAWSVQGEQPQHF
TRBJ2-1	TRBV7-2	.	.	TGTGCCAGCCAAGCGGAAACCTTCTCCTACAATGAGCAGTTCTTC	CASQAETFSYNEQFF
TRBJ2-5	TRBV5-4	.	.	TGTGCCAGCAGCTTAGGCGGGCACGGGGAGACCCAGTACTTC	CASSLGGHGETQYF
TRBJ1-2	TRBV7-2	.	.	TGTGCCAGCAGCTTAGACAGCTATGGCTACACCTTC	CASSLDSYGYTF
TRBJ2-1	TRBV28	.	.	TGTGCCAGCAGTCCAACAACCGGGGGTTACAATGAGCAGTTCTTC	CASSPTTGGYNEQFF
TRBJ2-6	TRBV6-1	TRBD1	.	TGTGCCAGCAGTGTAAAGGGGGCGAGGGTAACTGGGGCCAACGTCCTGACTTTC	CASSVKGARVTGANVLTF
TRBJ1-2	TRBV2	.	.	TGTGCCAGCAGTGAAGCAAGGGGAGGTGGCTACACCTTC	CASSEARGGGYTF
TRBJ1-5	TRBV6-6	.	once	TGTGCCAGCAGTTTATTATCCCAGGGAAATCAGCCCCAGCATTTT	CASSLLSQGNQPQHF
TRBJ2-7	TRBV28	.	.	TGTGCCAGCAGTTTTAGACTGGCTCGGGAGCAGTACTTC	CASSFRLAREQYF
TRBJ2-7	TRBV13	.	.	TGTGCCAGCAGCTTGGGCAGGGACTCCTACGAGCAGTACTTC	CASSLGRDSYEQYF
TRBJ2-1	TRBV18	TRBD2	.	TGTGCCAGCTCACCATTCGCGGGGGAGGATGGTGAGCAGTTCTTC	CASSPFAGEDGEQFF
TRBJ1-6	TRBV11-1	.	.	TGTGCCAGCAGCGTCGAGAGGCGGGATTCACCCCTCCACTTT	CASSVERRDSPLHF
TRBJ1-4	TRBV27	TRBD1	few	TGTGCCAGCACCGGGACAGGGGTTGAAAAACTGTTTTTT	CASTGTGVEKLFF
TRBJ2-3	TRBV5-1	.	.	TGCGCCAGCAGCTTGGGGGGACAACGGGGAGATACGCAGTATTTT	CASSLGGQRGDTQYF
TRBJ1-1	TRBV13	.	.	TGTGCCAGCAGCTTAGACAGGGTGGACACTGAAGCTTTCTTT	CASSLDRVDTEAFF
TRBJ2-7	TRBV4-1	.	.	TGCGCCAGCAGCCACGGACACCCCTACGAGCAGTACTTC	CASSHGHPYEQYF
TRBJ2-2	TRBV28	TRBD1	.	TGTGCCAGCAGTTTTGGGACAGGGGGGACCGGGGAGCTGTTTTTT	CASSFGTGGTGELFF